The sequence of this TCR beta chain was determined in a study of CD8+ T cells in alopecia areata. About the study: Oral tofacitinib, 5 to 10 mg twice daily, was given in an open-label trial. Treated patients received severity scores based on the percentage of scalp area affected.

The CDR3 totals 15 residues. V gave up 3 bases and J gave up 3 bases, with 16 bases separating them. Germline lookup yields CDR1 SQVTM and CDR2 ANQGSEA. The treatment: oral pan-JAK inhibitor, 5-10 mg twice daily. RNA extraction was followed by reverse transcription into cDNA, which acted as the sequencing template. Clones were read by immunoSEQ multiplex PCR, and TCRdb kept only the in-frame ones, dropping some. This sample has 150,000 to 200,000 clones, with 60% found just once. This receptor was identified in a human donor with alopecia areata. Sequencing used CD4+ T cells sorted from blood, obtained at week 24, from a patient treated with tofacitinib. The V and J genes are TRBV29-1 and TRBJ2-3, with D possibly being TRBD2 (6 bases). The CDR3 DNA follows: TGCAGCGTTGATGGTTGGCGGGGCACGACAGATACGCAGTATTTT. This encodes CSVDGWRGTTDTQYF.